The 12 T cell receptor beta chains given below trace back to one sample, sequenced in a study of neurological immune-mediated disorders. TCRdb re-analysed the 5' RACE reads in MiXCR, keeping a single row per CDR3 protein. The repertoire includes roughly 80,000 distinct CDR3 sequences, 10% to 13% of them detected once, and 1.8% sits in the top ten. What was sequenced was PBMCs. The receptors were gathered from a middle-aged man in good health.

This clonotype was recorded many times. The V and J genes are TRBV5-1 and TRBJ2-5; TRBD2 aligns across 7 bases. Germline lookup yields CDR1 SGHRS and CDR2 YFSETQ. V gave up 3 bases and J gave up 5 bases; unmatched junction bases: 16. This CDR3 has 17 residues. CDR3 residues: CASSSPREASEIETQYF. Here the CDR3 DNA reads TGCGCCAGCAGCTCCCCTCGGGAGGCCTCGGAGATTGAGACCCAGTACTTC. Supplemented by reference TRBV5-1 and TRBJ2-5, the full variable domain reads KAGVTQTPRYLIKTRGQQVTLSCSPISGHRSVSWYQQTPGQGLQFLFEYFSETQRNKGNFPGRFSGRQFSNSRSEMNVSTLELGDSALYLCASSSPREASEIETQYFGPGTRLLVL.

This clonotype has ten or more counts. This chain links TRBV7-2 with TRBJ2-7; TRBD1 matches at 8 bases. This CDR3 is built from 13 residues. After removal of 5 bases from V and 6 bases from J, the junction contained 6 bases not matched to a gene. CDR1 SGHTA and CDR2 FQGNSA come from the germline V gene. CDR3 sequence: CASSPDRGGEQYF. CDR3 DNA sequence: TGTGCCAGCAGCCCTGACAGGGGCGGCGAGCAGTACTTC.

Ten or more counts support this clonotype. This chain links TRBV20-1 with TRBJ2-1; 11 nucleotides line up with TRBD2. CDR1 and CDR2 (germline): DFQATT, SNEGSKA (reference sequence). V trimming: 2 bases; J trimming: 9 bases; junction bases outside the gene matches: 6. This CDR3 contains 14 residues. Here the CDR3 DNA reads TGCAGTGCTAGAAGTTCTCTAGCGGGAGGTGAGCAGTTCTTC. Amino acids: CSARSSLAGGEQFF.

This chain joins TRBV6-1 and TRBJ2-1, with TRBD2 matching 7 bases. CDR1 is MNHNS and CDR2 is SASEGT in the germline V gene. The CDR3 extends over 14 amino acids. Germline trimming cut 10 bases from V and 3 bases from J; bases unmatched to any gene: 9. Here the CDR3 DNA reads TGTGCCACCTCCGAGGTAGCGGGCTACAATGAGCAGTTCTTC. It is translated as CATSEVAGYNEQFF.

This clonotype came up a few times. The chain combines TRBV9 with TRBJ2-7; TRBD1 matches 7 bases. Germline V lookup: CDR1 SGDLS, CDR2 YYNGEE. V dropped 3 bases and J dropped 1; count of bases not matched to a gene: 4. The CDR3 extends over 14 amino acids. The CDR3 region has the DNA TGTGCCAGCAGCGGACAGGGTAATTCCTACGAGCAGTACTTC. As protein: CASSGQGNSYEQYF.

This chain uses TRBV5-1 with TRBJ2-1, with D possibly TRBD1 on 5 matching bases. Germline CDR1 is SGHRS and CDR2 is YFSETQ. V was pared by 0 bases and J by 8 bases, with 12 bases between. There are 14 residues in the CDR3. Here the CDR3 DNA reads TGCGCCAGCAGCTTGGGGCAGGGTAGGGATGAGCAGTTCTTC. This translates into CASSLGQGRDEQFF.

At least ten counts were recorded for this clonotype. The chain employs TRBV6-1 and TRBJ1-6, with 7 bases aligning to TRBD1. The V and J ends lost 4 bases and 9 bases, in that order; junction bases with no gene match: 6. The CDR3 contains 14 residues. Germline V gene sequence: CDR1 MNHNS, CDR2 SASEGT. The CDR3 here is CASSVTGAGSPLHF. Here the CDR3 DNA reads TGTGCCAGCAGTGTTACAGGGGCGGGTTCACCCCTCCACTTT.

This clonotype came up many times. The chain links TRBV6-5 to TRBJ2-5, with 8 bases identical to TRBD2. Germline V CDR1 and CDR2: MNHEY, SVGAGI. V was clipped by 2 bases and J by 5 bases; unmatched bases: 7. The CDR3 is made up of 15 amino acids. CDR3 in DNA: TGTGCCAGCAGTTACGGCGGACTAGCAGGGGAGACCCAGTACTTC. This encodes CASSYGGLAGETQYF.

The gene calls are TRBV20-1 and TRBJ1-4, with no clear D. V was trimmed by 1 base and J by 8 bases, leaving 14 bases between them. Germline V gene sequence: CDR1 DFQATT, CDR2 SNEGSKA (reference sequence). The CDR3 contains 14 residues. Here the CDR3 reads CSARVARNPEKLFF. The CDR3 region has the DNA TGCAGTGCTAGAGTCGCCAGAAATCCGGAAAAACTGTTTTTT.

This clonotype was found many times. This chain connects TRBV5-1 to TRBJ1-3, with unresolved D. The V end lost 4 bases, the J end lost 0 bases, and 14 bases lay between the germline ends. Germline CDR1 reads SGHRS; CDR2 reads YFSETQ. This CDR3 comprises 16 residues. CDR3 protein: CASSREEVNSGNTIYF. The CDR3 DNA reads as TGCGCCAGCAGCCGGGAGGAAGTAAACTCTGGAAACACCATATATTTT.

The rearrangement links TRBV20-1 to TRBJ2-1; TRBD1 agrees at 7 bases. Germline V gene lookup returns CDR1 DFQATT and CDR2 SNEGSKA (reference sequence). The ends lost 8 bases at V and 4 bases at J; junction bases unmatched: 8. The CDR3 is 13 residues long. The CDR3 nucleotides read TGCAGTTCAACCCGGACAGGATACAATGAGCAGTTCTTC. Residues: CSSTRTGYNEQFF.

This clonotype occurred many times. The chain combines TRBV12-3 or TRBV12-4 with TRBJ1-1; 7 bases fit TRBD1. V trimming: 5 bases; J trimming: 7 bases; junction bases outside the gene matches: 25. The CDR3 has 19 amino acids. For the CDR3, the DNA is TGTGCCAGCAGTGCGATGCCGGGACAGCGTTCGTTTCTCCCTTTTGAAGCTTTCTTT. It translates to CASSAMPGQRSFLPFEAFF.